The rows below give T cell receptor beta chains drawn from one sample of a study of blood T cell repertoires in COVID-19. Clones were read by immunoSEQ multiplex PCR, and TCRdb kept only the in-frame ones, dropping some. Among about 210,000 clones listed, 75% to 90% were seen once. The sample was peripheral blood. These receptor sequences come from a man aged 40-50 years with acute or convalescent COVID-19. CDR3s include the opening cysteine and the closing phenylalanine or tryptophan. The D gene is left open where the match is weak. Expanded clones are given a class, and other clones once, few, many or no size at all.

d_gene	j_gene	v_gene	abundance	CDR3aa	CDR3nt
TRBD1	TRBJ2-6	TRBV7-3	NA	CASSSGQGPSGANVLTF	TGTGCCAGCAGCTCCGGACAGGGTCCCTCTGGGGCCAACGTCCTGACTTTC
NA	TRBJ2-7	TRBV29-1	few	CSVHPGLYEQYF	TGCAGCGTTCACCCGGGTCTTTACGAGCAGTACTTC
TRBD2	TRBJ2-5	TRBV30	NA	CAWSVTSGGPKETQYF	TGTGCCTGGAGTGTAACTAGCGGGGGCCCAAAAGAGACCCAGTACTTC
NA	TRBJ1-1	TRBV3-1/TRBV3-2	NA	CASRPTGNTEAFF	TGTGCCAGCAGACCTACAGGGAACACTGAAGCTTTCTTT
NA	TRBJ1-3	TRBV30	once	CAWSRGLSGNTIYF	TGTGCCTGGAGTAGGGGCCTCTCTGGAAACACCATATATTTT
NA	TRBJ1-1	TRBV5-1	NA	CASTIENRGLYTEAFF	TGCGCCAGCACAATAGAAAATAGAGGCCTTTACACTGAAGCTTTCTTT
TRBD1	TRBJ1-2	TRBV5-6	NA	CASSLGQGRYGYTF	TGTGCCAGCAGCTTGGGACAGGGGAGGTATGGCTACACCTTC
TRBD2	TRBJ2-1	TRBV4-1	NA	CASSQDADLDADGGLYNEQFF	TGCGCCAGCAGCCAAGATGCGGACCTGGATGCGGACGGGGGACTATACAATGAGCAGTTCTTC
TRBD1	TRBJ1-2	TRBV10-2	NA	CASSGTGDYGYTF	TGCGCCAGCAGTGGGACAGGGGACTATGGCTACACCTTC
NA	TRBJ2-2	TRBV24-1	NA	CATSDSGLDTGELFF	TGTGCCACCAGTGATTCAGGGTTGGACACCGGGGAGCTGTTTTTT
TRBD2	TRBJ2-2	TRBV27	NA	CASSLYAGGVTNTGELFF	TGTGCCAGCAGTTTATATGCGGGAGGTGTCACGAACACCGGGGAGCTGTTTTTT
TRBD1	TRBJ2-7	TRBV11-2	NA	CASSLHNRDRRAYEQYF	TGTGCCAGCAGCTTACATAACCGGGACAGGCGTGCCTACGAGCAGTACTTC
TRBD2	TRBJ2-1	TRBV2	NA	CAITGGRSYNEQFF	TGTGCCATCACCGGGGGGAGGTCCTACAATGAGCAGTTCTTC
TRBD1	TRBJ1-4	TRBV3-1/TRBV3-2	NA	CASSQPRTGWMEKLFF	TGTGCCAGCAGCCAACCTAGGACAGGGTGGATGGAAAAACTGTTTTTT
TRBD2	TRBJ2-5	TRBV9	NA	CASSVLGLAGEAAQYF	TGTGCCAGCAGCGTGCTGGGACTAGCGGGCGAAGCGGCCCAGTACTTC
TRBD1	TRBJ1-4	TRBV10-2	few	CASIQATGGNEKLFF	TGCGCCAGCATCCAGGCTACAGGGGGTAATGAAAAACTGTTTTTT
NA	TRBJ2-3	TRBV5-1	NA	CASSLARGRGNEDTQYF	TGCGCCAGCAGTTTGGCGAGGGGGAGGGGGAATGAAGATACGCAGTATTTT
TRBD1	TRBJ1-1	TRBV29-1	NA	CSPVDRENTEAFF	TGCAGCCCTGTAGACAGGGAGAACACTGAAGCTTTCTTT
TRBD2	TRBJ2-1	TRBV5-4	NA	CASSPSQRGGYNEQFF	TGTGCCAGCAGCCCTAGCCAGCGGGGGGGTTACAATGAGCAGTTCTTC
NA	TRBJ1-1	TRBV6-5	NA	CASSYGTVNTEAFF	TGTGCCAGCAGTTATGGTACTGTGAACACTGAAGCTTTCTTT
NA	TRBJ2-1	TRBV5-1	NA	CASSLALAAPSYNEQFF	TGCGCCAGCAGCTTGGCGCTAGCAGCCCCTTCCTACAATGAGCAGTTCTTC
TRBD2	TRBJ2-3	TRBV5-1	NA	CASSLASAGGGSDTQYF	TGCGCCAGCAGCTTGGCCTCTGCGGGGGGAGGGTCAGATACGCAGTATTTT
NA	TRBJ2-5	TRBV6-2/TRBV6-3	NA	CASSYVGAAGETQYF	TGTGCCAGCAGTTACGTGGGGGCGGCGGGAGAGACCCAGTACTTC
TRBD2	TRBJ2-2	TRBV5-4	NA	CASSNRASGRVTGELFF	TGTGCCAGCAGCAATCGGGCTAGCGGGAGGGTTACCGGGGAGCTGTTTTTT
NA	TRBJ1-3	TRBV7-6	NA	CASSLADGSSGNTIYF	TGTGCCAGCAGCTTAGCCGACGGGAGCTCTGGAAACACCATATATTTT
TRBD1	TRBJ1-5	TRBV24-1	NA	CATRYRGDQPQHF	TGTGCCACCAGGTACAGGGGTGATCAGCCCCAGCATTTT
TRBD2	TRBJ2-5	TRBV9	NA	CASSVDREVETQYF	TGTGCCAGCAGCGTAGACCGGGAGGTAGAGACCCAGTACTTC
TRBD2	TRBJ2-1	TRBV6-2/TRBV6-3	NA	CASSYSPPGTRRPLYNEQFF	TGTGCCAGCAGTTACTCACCCCCCGGGACTAGACGCCCCCTGTACAATGAGCAGTTCTTC
TRBD2	TRBJ2-1	TRBV6-2/TRBV6-3	NA	CASSYSPGGPSGSYNEQFF	TGTGCCAGCAGTTACTCGCCGGGAGGGCCCTCGGGCTCCTACAATGAGCAGTTCTTC
NA	TRBJ2-3	TRBV6-6	NA	CASSYQSTDTQYF	TGTGCCAGCAGTTACCAGAGCACAGATACGCAGTATTTT
TRBD2	TRBJ2-1	TRBV24-1	NA	CATSDLRRPGLAGINEQFF	TGTGCCACCAGTGATTTGCGTAGACCCGGACTAGCGGGGATCAATGAGCAGTTCTTC
TRBD1	TRBJ2-5	TRBV4-2	NA	CASSQVTAGGAGETQYF	TGTGCCAGCAGCCAAGTCACTGCAGGGGGCGCGGGAGAGACCCAGTACTTC
NA	TRBJ2-1	TRBV28	NA	CASSWPTGLSVNEQFF	TGTGCCAGCAGTTGGCCGACAGGTTTATCGGTCAATGAGCAGTTCTTC
NA	TRBJ2-7	TRBV19	NA	CASSPTLNYEQYF	TGTGCCAGTAGTCCGACTTTGAACTACGAGCAGTACTTC
NA	TRBJ2-7	TRBV28	NA	CASSIGGSYEQYF	TGTGCCAGCAGCATCGGCGGTTCCTACGAGCAGTACTTC
NA	TRBJ1-4	TRBV7-9	NA	CASSRREGGNEKLFF	TGTGCCAGCAGCCGCAGGGAGGGTGGGAATGAAAAACTGTTTTTT
TRBD1	TRBJ1-2	TRBV28	once	CASSFPSTGGGGYGYTF	TGTGCCAGCAGTTTCCCCTCGACAGGGGGCGGGGGTTATGGCTACACCTTC
NA	TRBJ2-7	TRBV6-6	NA	CASSPYEAPYEQYF	TGTGCCAGCAGTCCATACGAGGCTCCCTACGAGCAGTACTTC
TRBD2	TRBJ2-1	TRBV19	many	CASRLAGGYNEQFF	TGTGCCAGTAGGCTAGCGGGAGGATACAATGAGCAGTTCTTC
TRBD1	TRBJ1-1	TRBV19	NA	CASSTGTATEAFF	TGTGCCAGTAGTACAGGGACAGCCACTGAAGCTTTCTTT
NA	TRBJ1-4	TRBV27	NA	CASSPNTGKAWEKLFF	TGTGCCAGCAGTCCCAATACAGGGAAAGCATGGGAAAAACTGTTTTTT
NA	TRBJ2-7	TRBV30	few	CAWRPGTYEQYF	TGTGCCTGGAGGCCAGGAACCTACGAGCAGTACTTC
NA	TRBJ2-4	TRBV6-5	NA	CASSPRLAKNIQYF	TGTGCCAGCAGTCCGCGGCTAGCCAAAAACATTCAGTACTTC
TRBD1	TRBJ1-2	TRBV11-2	once	CASSWTGTGYGYTF	TGTGCCAGCAGCTGGACAGGGACTGGTTATGGCTACACCTTC
NA	TRBJ2-1	TRBV30	NA	CAWKEGRGRGNEQFF	TGTGCCTGGAAAGAGGGGCGGGGTAGAGGCAATGAGCAGTTCTTC
NA	TRBJ2-1	TRBV11-2	NA	CASSSLAGGYNEQFF	TGTGCCAGCAGCTCACTAGCAGGGGGATACAATGAGCAGTTCTTC
TRBD1	TRBJ2-7	TRBV5-1	NA	CASTLGTVPYEQYF	TGCGCCAGCACCCTGGGGACAGTTCCCTACGAGCAGTACTTC